This TCR beta chain came from a study of OX40 agonist ivuxolimab in advanced cancers. For the study in its entirety: Ivuxolimab, which targeted the costimulatory receptor OX40 (CD134), was an agonistic, fully human IgG2 monoclonal antibody. Prior anti-PD-1, anti-PD-L1 or anti-CTLA-4 therapy was permitted, and about two fifths of dose-escalation patients had received checkpoint inhibitors. The paper reports the monotherapy dose-escalation portion (N = 52 patients) of the phase I ivuxolimab trial. Intravenous ivuxolimab was administered to patients every 2 weeks at six dose levels: 0.01, 0.1, 0.3, 1.5, 3 and 10 mg/kg. The dose-escalation cohort was around 84% male with a mean age of around 64 years, ranging from roughly 23 to 79. Three dose-escalation patients achieved partial responses, one with hepatocellular carcinoma and two with cutaneous melanoma. Of the approximately 50 dose-escalation patients, hepatocellular carcinoma was present in around 20, melanoma in some 15, renal cell carcinoma in 9 and head and neck cancer in 9. The purpose of peripheral TCRbeta sequencing was to test whether ivuxolimab changed TCR sequence diversity and led to clonal T-cell expansion.

Beyond this particular receptor, the publication reports: On average, CD8+ T cells showed more expanded clones than CD4+ T cells after ivuxolimab. Which antigens the clonally expanded peripheral T cells were specific for was not determined. In the 0.1-3.0 mg/kg groups, partial responders were among the patients with the lowest normalized peripheral clonal expansion, particularly in CD8+ T cells. Clonal expansion of both CD4+ and CD8+ blood T cells was observed from baseline to week 6 at doses 0.1 to 3.0 mg/kg. Low levels of normalized T-cell clonal expansion were also seen in some patients who did not respond.

For sequencing of the TCRbeta CDR3 region, genomic DNA was extracted from the sorted cells. The immunoSEQ Assay was used to sequence the TCRbeta CDR3 regions. TCRdb took over this immuneACCESS table, retaining in-frame rearrangements with V and J assigned. Such tables are incomplete; in checked studies, under half of the missing clones stem from an unresolved V gene, and the remainder is unexplained. The table for this sample lists about 48,000 clones; 87% of them were counted only once. 10% to 13% of the sample lies in the top ten. V and J lose 2 bases and 7 bases, and a span of 14 bases separates them. Spanning cysteine to phenylalanine, the CDR3 consists of 14 amino acids. This entry keeps only the CDR3 DNA: 42 bases, framed from base 1. From the germline V gene, CDR1 is MNHEY and CDR2 is SVGAGI. The trial excluded patients who had a history of autoimmune disease or were on systemic immunosuppression. Peripheral blood for TCR sequencing was collected from all dose cohorts at baseline, on cycle 4 day 1, and on cycle 7 day 1. The samples were taken from a phase I, first-in-human, multicenter, open-label dose-escalation trial of ivuxolimab. The trial enrolled adults with locally advanced or metastatic head and neck squamous cell, hepatocellular, melanoma or renal cell carcinoma. Before TCR sequencing, CD4+ T cells and CD8+ T cells were sorted from peripheral blood as separate populations.

As to this clone: Its binding antigen is unknown. No much larger clone exists at a distance of one base, and base qualities are not known.

This TCR derives from an adult with an advanced solid tumor such as melanoma, head and neck, liver or kidney cancer. The sequence is built from TRBV6-5 and TRBJ1-1, with the D gene too uncertain to name. The sequenced sample was CD4+ or CD8+ T cells sorted from blood, obtained in a trial of the OX40 agonist ivuxolimab. The CDR3 has the sequence CASSYAVGASEAFF. The sequenced DNA is TGTGCCAGCAGTTACGCGGTGGGAGCGAGTGAAGCTTTCTTT.